The T cell receptor (beta chain) under discussion was sequenced for a study of technical replicates of blood from several donors. Sequencing used immunoSEQ multiplex PCR; TCRdb keeps in-frame clones, though not all of them. The sample has nearly 80,000 clones; 95% to 97% are singletons. Between the trimmed V and J ends, which lost 4 bases and 6 bases, there was a span of 16 bases. This CDR3 comprises 15 residues. The germline V gene has CDR1 LGHNA and CDR2 YNFKEQ. The J gene is TRBJ2-4, the V gene TRBV4-2; perhaps TRBD1 as D (6 bases). Sequencing was carried out using T cells isolated from PBMCs. This receptor was identified in a human donor in good health. The CDR3 here is CASSPELGAGNIQYF. CDR3 coding DNA: TGTGCCAGCAGCCCCGAGCTGGGGGCGGGAAACATTCAGTACTTC.